This T cell receptor (delta chain) is from a study of delta chains in infants with herpesvirus infections. V gave up 2 bases and J gave up 0 bases, with 28 bases separating them. Germline V CDR1 and CDR2: TSWWSYY, QGS. The CDR3 has 21 residues. TCR cDNA was made from PBMC RNA with gamma- and delta-chain-specific primers. TCRdb re-called clones from the RT-PCR reads via CATT. The sample shows over 1,500 delta-chain clones, roughly 30% of them seen only once. The sequenced sample was peripheral blood, obtained at time point 3 of longitudinal follow-up. This receptor was identified in a human donor who was a Ugandan infant, either HIV-exposed or HIV-unexposed (not recorded which). V gene TRDV1 combines with J gene TRDJ1; weak D call: TRDD3 (5 bases). The DNA for the CDR3 is TGTGCTCTTGGGGAATGGGCCGCGTACGGGGGGCCCACCCTTTACACCGATAAACTCATCTTT. It codes for CALGEWAAYGGPTLYTDKLIF.